The source of this TCR beta chain is a study of graft-versus-host responses after intestinal transplantation. The overall study: Transplantation in recipients was multivisceral, liver-intestinal, or isolated intestinal. The recipients all started with anti-thymocyte globulin induction and then took tacrolimus and steroids for roughly 3 years. Findings and limits, study-wide: Investigators detected GvH clones in recipient marrow, with some emerging earlier in ileum or blood.

Here immunoSEQ multiplex PCR was the method, and the copy in TCRdb shows in-frame clones only, minus some. The sample includes around 67,000 clones, over 70% of them seen just once. V lost 1 base to trimming and J lost 0 bases; unmatched junction nucleotides: 10. Germline assignment: CDR1 LGHNA and CDR2 YNFKEQ. The CDR3 loop spans 20 amino acids. Concerning this clone itself: Its target is unknown.

This TCR was recovered from a human donor who was the organ donor for an intestinal transplant. This sample comprised unstimulated CD4+ T cells sorted from spleen or lymph node cells, obtained before transplant. V and J are TRBV4-2 and TRBJ1-5, with 12 bases identical to TRBD1. The CDR3 is CASSQVFGTGGFYSNQPQHF. CDR3 nucleotides: TGTGCCAGCAGCCAAGTGTTTGGGACAGGGGGCTTCTATAGCAATCAGCCCCAGCATTTT.